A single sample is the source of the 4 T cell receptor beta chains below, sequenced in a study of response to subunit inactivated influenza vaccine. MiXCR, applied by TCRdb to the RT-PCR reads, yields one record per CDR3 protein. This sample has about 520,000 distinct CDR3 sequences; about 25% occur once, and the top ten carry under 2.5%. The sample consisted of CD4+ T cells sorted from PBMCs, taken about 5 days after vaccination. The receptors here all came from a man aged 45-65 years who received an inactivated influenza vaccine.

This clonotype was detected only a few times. In DNA, the CDR3 is TGTGCCAGCAGTGAAAGCTCCTACAATGAGCAGTTCTTC. It translates to CASSESSYNEQFF. This chain joins TRBV12-3 or TRBV12-4 and TRBJ2-1; D is ambiguous. CDR3 size: 13 residues. V dropped 5 bases and J dropped 0 bases, with 5 bases sitting between them.

CDR3 sequence reads: CASSHFQETQYF. The CDR3 bases are TGTGCCAGCAGCCACTTCCAAGAGACCCAGTACTTC. This sequence joins TRBV7-2 and TRBJ2-5; D remains unclear. V was cut by 5 bases and J by 1 base, with 5 bases left in between. The CDR3 runs to 12 residues. CDR1 is SGHTA, CDR2 FQGNSA, per germline.

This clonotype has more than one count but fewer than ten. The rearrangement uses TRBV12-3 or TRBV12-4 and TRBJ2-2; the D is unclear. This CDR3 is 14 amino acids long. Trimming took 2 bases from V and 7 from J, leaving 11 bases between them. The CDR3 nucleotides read TGTGCCAGCAGTTTATCTACGGGCCGCGGGGAGCTGTTTTTT. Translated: CASSLSTGRGELFF.

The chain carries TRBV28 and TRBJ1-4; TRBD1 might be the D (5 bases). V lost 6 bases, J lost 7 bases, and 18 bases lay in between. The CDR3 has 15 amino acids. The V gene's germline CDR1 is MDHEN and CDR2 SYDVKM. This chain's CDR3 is CASSPGTVYGEKLFF. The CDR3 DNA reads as TGTGCCAGCAGCCCAGGGACGGTGTATGGTGAAAAACTGTTTTTT. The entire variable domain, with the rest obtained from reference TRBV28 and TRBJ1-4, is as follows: DVKVTQSSRYLVKRTGEKVFLECVQDMDHENMFWYRQDPGLGLRLIYFSYDVKMKEKGDIPEGYSVSREKKERFSLILESASTNQTSMYLCASSPGTVYGEKLFFGSGTQLSVL.